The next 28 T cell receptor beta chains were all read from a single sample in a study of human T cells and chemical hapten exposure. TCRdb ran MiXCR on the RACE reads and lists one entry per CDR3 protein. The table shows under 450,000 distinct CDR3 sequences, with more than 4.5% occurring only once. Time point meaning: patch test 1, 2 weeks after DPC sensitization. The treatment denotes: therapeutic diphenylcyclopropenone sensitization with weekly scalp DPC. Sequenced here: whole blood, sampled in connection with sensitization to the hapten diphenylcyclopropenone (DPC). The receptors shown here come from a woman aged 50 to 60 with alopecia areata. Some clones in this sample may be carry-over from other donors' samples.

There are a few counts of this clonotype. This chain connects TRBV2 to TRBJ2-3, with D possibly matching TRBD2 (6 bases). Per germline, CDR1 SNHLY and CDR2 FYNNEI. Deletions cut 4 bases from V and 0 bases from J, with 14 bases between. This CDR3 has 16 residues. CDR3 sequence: CASSGRRGGSTDTQYF. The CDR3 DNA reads TGTGCCAGCAGTGGGCGGAGGGGCGGTAGCACAGATACGCAGTATTTT.

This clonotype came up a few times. The CDR3 here is CATSRHRQGGSTGELFF. The CDR3 DNA sequence: TGTGCCACCAGCCGCCACAGACAGGGGGGGTCCACCGGGGAGCTGTTTTTT. The chain joins TRBV24-1 to TRBJ2-2, with TRBD1 identical over 9 bases. In germline, CDR1 is KGHDR, CDR2 SFDVKD. V dropped 7 bases and J dropped 4; count of bases not matched to a gene: 12. The CDR3 runs 17 residues.

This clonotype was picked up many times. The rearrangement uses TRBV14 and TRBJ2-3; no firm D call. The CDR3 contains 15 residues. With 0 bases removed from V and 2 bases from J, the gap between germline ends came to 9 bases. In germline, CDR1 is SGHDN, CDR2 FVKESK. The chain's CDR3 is CASSQDLGFTDTQYF. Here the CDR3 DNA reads TGTGCCAGCAGCCAAGATCTTGGCTTCACAGATACGCAGTATTTT.

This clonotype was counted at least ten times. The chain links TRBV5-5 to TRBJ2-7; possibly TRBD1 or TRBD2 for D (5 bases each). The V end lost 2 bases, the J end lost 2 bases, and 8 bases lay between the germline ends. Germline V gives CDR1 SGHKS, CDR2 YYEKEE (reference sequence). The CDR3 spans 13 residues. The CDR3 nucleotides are TGTGCCAGCAGCTTAATGGGGGCCTACGAGCAGTACTTC. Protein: CASSLMGAYEQYF.

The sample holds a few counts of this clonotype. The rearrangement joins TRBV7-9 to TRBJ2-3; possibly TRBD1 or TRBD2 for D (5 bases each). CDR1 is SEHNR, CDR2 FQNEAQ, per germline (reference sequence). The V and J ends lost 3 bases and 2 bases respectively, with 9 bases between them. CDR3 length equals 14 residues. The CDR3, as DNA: TGTGCCAGCAGCTTCGAGGGGTTCACAGATACGCAGTATTTT. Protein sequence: CASSFEGFTDTQYF.

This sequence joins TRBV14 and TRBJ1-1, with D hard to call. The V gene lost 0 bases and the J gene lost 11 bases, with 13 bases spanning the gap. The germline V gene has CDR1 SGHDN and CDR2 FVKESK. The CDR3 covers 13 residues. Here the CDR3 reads CASSQDYDGGAFF. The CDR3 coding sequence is TGTGCCAGCAGCCAAGATTATGATGGCGGGGCTTTCTTT.

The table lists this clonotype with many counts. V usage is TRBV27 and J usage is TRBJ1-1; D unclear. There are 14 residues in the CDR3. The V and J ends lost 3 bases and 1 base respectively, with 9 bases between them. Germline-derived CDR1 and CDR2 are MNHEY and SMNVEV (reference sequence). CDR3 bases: TGTGCCAGCAGTTTGGAGAGAAGGAACACTGAAGCTTTCTTT. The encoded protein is CASSLERRNTEAFF.

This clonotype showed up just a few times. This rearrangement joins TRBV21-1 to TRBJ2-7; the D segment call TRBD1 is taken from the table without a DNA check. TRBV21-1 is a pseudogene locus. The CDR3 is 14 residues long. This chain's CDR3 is CARPCGAQSYEQYF. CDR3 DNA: TGTGCCAGACCGTGCGGGGCGCAATCCTACGAGCAGTACTTC.

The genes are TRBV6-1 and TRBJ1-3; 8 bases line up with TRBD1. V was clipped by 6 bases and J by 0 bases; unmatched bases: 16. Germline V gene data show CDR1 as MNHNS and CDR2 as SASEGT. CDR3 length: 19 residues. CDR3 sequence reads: CASREGTGSLWASGNTIYF. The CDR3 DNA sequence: TGTGCCAGCAGGGAGGGGACAGGCAGCCTTTGGGCCTCTGGAAACACCATATATTTT.

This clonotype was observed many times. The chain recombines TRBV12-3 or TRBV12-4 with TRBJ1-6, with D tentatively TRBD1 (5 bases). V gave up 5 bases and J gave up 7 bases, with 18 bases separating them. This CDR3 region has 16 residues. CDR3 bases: TGTGCCAGCAGTCAACACGGGACCCTAAGGAATTCACCCCTCCACTTT. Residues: CASSQHGTLRNSPLHF.

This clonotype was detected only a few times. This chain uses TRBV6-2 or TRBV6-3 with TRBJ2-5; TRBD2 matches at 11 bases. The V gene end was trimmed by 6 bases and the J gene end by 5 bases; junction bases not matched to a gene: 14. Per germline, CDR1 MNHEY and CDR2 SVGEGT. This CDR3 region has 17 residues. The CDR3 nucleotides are TGTGCCAGCAGACCACCGGGACTAGCGGACCCCCGGGAGACCCAGTACTTC. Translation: CASRPPGLADPRETQYF.

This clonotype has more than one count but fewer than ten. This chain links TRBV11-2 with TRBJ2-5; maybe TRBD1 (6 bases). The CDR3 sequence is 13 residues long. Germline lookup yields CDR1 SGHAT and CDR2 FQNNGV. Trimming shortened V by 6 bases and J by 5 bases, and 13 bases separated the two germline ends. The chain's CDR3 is CASRTTGLETQYF. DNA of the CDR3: TGTGCCAGCAGAACCACAGGGTTGGAGACCCAGTACTTC. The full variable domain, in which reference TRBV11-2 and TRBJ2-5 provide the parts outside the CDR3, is EAGVAQSPRYKIIEKRQSVAFWCNPISGHATLYWYQQILGQGPKLLIQFQNNGVVDDSQLPKDRFSAERLKGVDSTLKIQPAKLEDSAVYLCASRTTGLETQYFGPGTRLLVL.

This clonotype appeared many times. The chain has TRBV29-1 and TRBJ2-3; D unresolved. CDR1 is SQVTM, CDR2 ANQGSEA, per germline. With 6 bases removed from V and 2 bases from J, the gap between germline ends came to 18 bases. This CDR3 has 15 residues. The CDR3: CSVTLAPQFTDTQYF. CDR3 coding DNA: TGCAGCGTCACCCTGGCCCCCCAATTCACAGATACGCAGTATTTT.

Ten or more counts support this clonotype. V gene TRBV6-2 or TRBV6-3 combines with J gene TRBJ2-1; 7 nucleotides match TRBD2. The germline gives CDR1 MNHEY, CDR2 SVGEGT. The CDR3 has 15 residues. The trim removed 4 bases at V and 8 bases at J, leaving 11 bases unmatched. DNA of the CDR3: TGTGCCAGCAGTTCCCCTCCGGGAGGATTGGATGAGCAGTTCTTC. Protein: CASSSPPGGLDEQFF.

The CDR3 here is CASTRGYTQYF. CDR3 DNA: TGTGCCAGCACTAGGGGATATACGCAGTATTTT. V usage is TRBV7-2 and J usage is TRBJ2-3; D possibly corresponds to TRBD1 (5 bases). V was shortened by 7 bases and J by 7 bases, with 9 bases between the two germline ends. The CDR3 loop spans 11 amino acids. CDR1 SGHTA and CDR2 FQGNSA come from the germline V gene.

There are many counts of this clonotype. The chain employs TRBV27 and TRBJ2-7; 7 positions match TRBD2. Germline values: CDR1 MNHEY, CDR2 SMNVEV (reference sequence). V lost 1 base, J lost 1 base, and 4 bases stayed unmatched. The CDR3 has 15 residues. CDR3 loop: CASSLYLADSYEQYF. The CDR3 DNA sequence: TGTGCCAGCAGTTTATACCTAGCGGATTCCTACGAGCAGTACTTC.

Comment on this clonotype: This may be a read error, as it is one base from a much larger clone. As DNA, the CDR3 is TGTGCCAGCAGCTCCCAAGCGGGAACTAAGCAGTACTTC. Protein sequence: CASSSQAGTKQYF. The rearrangement links TRBV11-2 to TRBJ2-7; 7 nucleotides line up with TRBD2. The CDR3 totals 13 residues. V lost 4 bases and J lost 8; bases outside the gene matches: 8. The germline V gene has CDR1 SGHAT and CDR2 FQNNGV.

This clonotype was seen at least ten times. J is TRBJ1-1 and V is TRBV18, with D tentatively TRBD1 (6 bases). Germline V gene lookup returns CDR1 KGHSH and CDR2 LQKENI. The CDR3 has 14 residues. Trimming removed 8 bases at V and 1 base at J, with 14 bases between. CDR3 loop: CASSPGAGNTEAFF. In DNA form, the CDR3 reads TGTGCCAGCAGCCCAGGGGCAGGGAACACTGAAGCTTTCTTT.

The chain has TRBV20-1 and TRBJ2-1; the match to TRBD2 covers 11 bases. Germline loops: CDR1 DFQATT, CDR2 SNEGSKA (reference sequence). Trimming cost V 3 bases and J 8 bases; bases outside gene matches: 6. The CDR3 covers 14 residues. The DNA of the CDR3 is TGCAGTGCTAGGACTAGCGGGAACTTCGATGAGCAGTTCTTC. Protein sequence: CSARTSGNFDEQFF.

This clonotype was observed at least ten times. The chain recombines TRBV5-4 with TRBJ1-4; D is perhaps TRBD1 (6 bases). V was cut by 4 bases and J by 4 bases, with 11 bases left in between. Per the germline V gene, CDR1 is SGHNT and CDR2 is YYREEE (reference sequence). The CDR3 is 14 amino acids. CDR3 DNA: TGTGCCAGCAGCCTCGACAGGCGTAATGAAAAACTGTTTTTT. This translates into CASSLDRRNEKLFF.

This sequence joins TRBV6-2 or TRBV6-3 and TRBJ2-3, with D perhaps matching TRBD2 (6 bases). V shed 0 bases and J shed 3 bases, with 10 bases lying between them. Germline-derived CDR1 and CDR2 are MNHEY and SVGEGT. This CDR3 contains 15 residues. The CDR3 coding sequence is TGTGCCAGCAGTTACTCTAGGCGGGAAACAGATACGCAGTATTTT. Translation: CASSYSRRETDTQYF.

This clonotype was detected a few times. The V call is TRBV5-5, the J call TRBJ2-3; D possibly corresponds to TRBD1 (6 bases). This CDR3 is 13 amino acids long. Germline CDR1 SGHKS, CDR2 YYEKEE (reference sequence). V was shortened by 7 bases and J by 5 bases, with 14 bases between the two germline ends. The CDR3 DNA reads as TGTGCCAGCTTTAGGGGGTTCGGAGATACGCAGTATTTT. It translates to CASFRGFGDTQYF.

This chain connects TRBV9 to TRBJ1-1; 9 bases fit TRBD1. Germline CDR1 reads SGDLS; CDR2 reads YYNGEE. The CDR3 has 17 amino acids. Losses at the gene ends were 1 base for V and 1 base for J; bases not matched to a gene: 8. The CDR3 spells CASSVRRDRAENTEAFF. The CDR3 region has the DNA TGTGCCAGCAGCGTACGGCGGGACAGGGCCGAGAACACTGAAGCTTTCTTT.

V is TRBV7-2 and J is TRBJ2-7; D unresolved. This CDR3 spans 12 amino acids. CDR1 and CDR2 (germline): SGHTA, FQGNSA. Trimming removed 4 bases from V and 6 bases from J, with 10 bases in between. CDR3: CASSWWRGEQYF. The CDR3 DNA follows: TGTGCCAGCAGCTGGTGGCGCGGCGAGCAGTACTTC. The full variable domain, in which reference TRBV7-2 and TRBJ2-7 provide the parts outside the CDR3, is GAGVSQSPSNKVTEKGKDVELRCDPISGHTALYWYRQSLGQGLEFLIYFQGNSAPDKSGLPSDRFSAERTGGSVSTLTIQRTQQEDSAVYLCASSWWRGEQYFGPGTRLTVT.

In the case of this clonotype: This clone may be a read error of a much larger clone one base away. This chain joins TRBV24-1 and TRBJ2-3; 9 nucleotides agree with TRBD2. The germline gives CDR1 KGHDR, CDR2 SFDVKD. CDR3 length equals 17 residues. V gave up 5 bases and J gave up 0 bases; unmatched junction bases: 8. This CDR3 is CATSALTSGPSTDTQYF. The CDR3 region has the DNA TGTGCCACCAGTGCCCTTACTAGCGGGCCTAGCACAGATACGCAGTATTTT.

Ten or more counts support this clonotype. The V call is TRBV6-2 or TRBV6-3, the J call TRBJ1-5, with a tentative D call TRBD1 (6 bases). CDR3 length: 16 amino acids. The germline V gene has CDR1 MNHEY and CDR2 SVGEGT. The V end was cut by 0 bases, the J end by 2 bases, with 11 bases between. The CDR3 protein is CASSYSMAGGNQPQHF. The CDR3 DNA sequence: TGTGCCAGCAGTTACTCGATGGCAGGGGGCAATCAGCCCCAGCATTTT.

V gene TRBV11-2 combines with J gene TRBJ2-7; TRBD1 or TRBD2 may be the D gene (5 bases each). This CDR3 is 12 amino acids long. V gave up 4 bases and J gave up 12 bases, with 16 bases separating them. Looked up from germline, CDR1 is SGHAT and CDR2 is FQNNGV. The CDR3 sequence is CASSSGTRRLYF. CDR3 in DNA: TGTGCCAGCAGCTCCGGGACCCGGAGGTTGTACTTC.

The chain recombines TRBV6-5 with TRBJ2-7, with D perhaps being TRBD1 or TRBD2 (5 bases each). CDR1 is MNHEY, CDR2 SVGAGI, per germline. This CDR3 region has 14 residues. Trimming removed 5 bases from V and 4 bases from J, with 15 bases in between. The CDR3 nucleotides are TGTGCCAGCAGTAAGCTAGGGACCCTATACGAGCAGTACTTC. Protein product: CASSKLGTLYEQYF.